Below are 32 T cell receptor beta chains sequenced from a single sample in a study of T-cell reconstitution after alpha-beta-depleted transplantation in children. Library preparation (for TCRbeta) was performed with unique molecular identifiers. From the PCR reads, TCRdb called clonotypes with MiXCR, one entry per CDR3 protein. The sample has 640,000 or so distinct CDR3 sequences, approximately 17% seen once. Here the sequenced sample was PBMCs from the stem cell graft donor, taken from the stem cell graft. Every receptor here comes from a human donor who donated a stem cell graft to a child with acute myeloid leukemia.

This clonotype was seen only a few times. The chain uses TRBV21-1 and TRBJ2-7; the DNA was not compared with TRBD1, the D call given in the table. TRBV21-1 is shown as a pseudogene. The CDR3 has 17 amino acids. The CDR3 bases are TGTGCCAGCAGCAAAGATTGGCGCGCCCTCATGCCATACGAGCAGTACGTC. Its protein product is CASSKDWRALMPYEQYV.

This clonotype has ten or more counts. This sequence joins TRBV7-9 and TRBJ2-5; D may be TRBD1 (6 bases). V was trimmed by 3 bases and J by 0 bases, leaving 8 bases between them. Germline lookup yields CDR1 SEHNR and CDR2 FQNEAQ (reference sequence). This CDR3 has 14 residues. CDR3 in DNA: TGTGCCAGCAGCTTGGACAGCTACCAAGAGACCCAGTACTTC. Translation: CASSLDSYQETQYF.

The J gene is TRBJ1-4, the V gene TRBV13; D is unresolved. With 6 bases removed from V and 5 bases from J, the gap between germline ends came to 19 bases. The CDR3 covers 16 residues. Germline V gives CDR1 PRHDT, CDR2 FYEKMQ (reference sequence). Written as DNA, the CDR3 is TGTGCCAGCAGTACGGACCCGGCGAACGGGAATGAAAAACTGTTTTTT. This encodes CASSTDPANGNEKLFF.

J is TRBJ2-1 and V is TRBV20-1; D unclear. The CDR3 spans 14 residues. Germline V gives CDR1 DFQATT, CDR2 SNEGSKA (reference sequence). V shed 3 bases and J shed 4 bases, with 13 bases lying between them. The CDR3 DNA is TGCAGTGCTAGTGTCCGTGCCCCGTACAATGAGCAGTTCTTC. This translates into CSASVRAPYNEQFF.

The chain is built from TRBV20-1 and TRBJ2-1; D call uncertain. Trimming left V 7 bases short and J 3 bases short, with 10 bases between. The CDR3 runs to 12 residues. Per the germline V gene, CDR1 is DFQATT and CDR2 is SNEGSKA (reference sequence). CDR3 sequence: CSVEGIYNEQFF. In nucleotides, the CDR3 is TGCAGTGTAGAAGGAATCTACAATGAGCAGTTCTTC.

The genes are TRBV13 and TRBJ2-5, with D unclear. The germline V gene encodes CDR1 PRHDT and CDR2 FYEKMQ (reference sequence). CDR3 length: 15 residues. V was pared by 4 bases and J by 5 bases, with 17 bases between. The CDR3 DNA sequence: TGTGCCAGCAGCTCGGACCGGGCTCCAGCGGAGACCCAGTACTTC. Amino acids: CASSSDRAPAETQYF.

The table lists this clonotype with a few counts. V and J are TRBV20-1 and TRBJ2-5; 13 bases agree with TRBD2. V dropped 5 bases and J dropped 5; count of bases not matched to a gene: 17. The CDR3 contains 18 residues. From germline, CDR1 is DFQATT and CDR2 SNEGSKA (reference sequence). In nucleotides, the CDR3 is TGCAGTGCTGACCTCCTCCGACTAGCGGGGGGCCCCCGGGAGACCCAGTACTTC. This encodes CSADLLRLAGGPRETQYF.

The sample holds many counts of this clonotype. The rearrangement links TRBV5-6 to TRBJ2-5; no clear D gene. Germline V gene lookup returns CDR1 SGHDT and CDR2 YYEEEE. The germline V and J ends were trimmed by 1 base and 0 bases, with 7 bases remaining between them. This CDR3 has 14 amino acids. The CDR3 bases are TGTGCCAGCAGCTTGACAGAGTACCAAGAGACCCAGTACTTC. Residues: CASSLTEYQETQYF.

This clonotype was found many times. The chain combines TRBV20-1 with TRBJ2-5; 11 bases map to TRBD2. CDR3 length: 17 amino acids. V trimming: 6 bases; J trimming: 3 bases; junction bases outside the gene matches: 15. Germline V CDR1 and CDR2: DFQATT, SNEGSKA (reference sequence). The CDR3 DNA reads TGCAGTGCAGATCCAAACTATAGCGGGGGGGCGGAAGAGACCCAGTACTTC. Its protein is CSADPNYSGGAEETQYF.

A word on this clonotype: A single base separates this from a much larger clone, so it may be a read error. The gene calls are TRBV6-1 and TRBJ2-2; D may match TRBD1 or TRBD2 (5 bases each). Germline lookup yields CDR1 MNHNS and CDR2 SASEGT. This CDR3 spans 14 amino acids. CDR3 sequence (DNA): TGTGCCAGCACCAAAACAGCGAACACCGGGGACCTGTTTTTT. It yields the protein CASTKTANTGDLFF.

J is TRBJ2-7 and V is TRBV10-3; D may correspond to TRBD1 or TRBD2 (5 bases each). The CDR3 has 13 residues. The ends were cut back, 7 bases at V and 3 bases at J, with 13 bases in the middle. Germline CDR1 ENHRY, CDR2 SYGVKD. The CDR3 here is CAIKAREFYEQYF. The CDR3 nucleotides are TGTGCCATCAAGGCCAGGGAGTTCTACGAGCAGTACTTC.

This clonotype has just a few counts. V is TRBV20-1 and J is TRBJ2-3; TRBD2 matches 9 bases. The CDR3 totals 16 residues. V dropped 3 bases and J dropped 8; count of bases not matched to a gene: 15. Per germline, CDR1 DFQATT and CDR2 SNEGSKA (reference sequence). This CDR3 reads CSASRRGGGGVGTQYF. CDR3 nucleotide sequence: TGCAGTGCTAGCCGGCGGGGGGGAGGGGGTGTGGGTACGCAGTATTTT.

This clonotype was found a few times. This chain uses TRBV20-1 with TRBJ2-2; D not resolved. The CDR3 is 15 amino acids. The V end lost 1 base, the J end lost 5 bases, and 14 bases lay between the germline ends. Germline CDR1 reads DFQATT; CDR2 reads SNEGSKA (reference sequence). CDR3 sequence reads: CSARARRRGTGELFF. CDR3 coding DNA: TGCAGTGCTAGAGCCCGAAGGAGAGGTACCGGGGAGCTGTTTTTT.

This clonotype was observed a few times. The chain recombines TRBV7-7 with TRBJ2-5; 10 bases line up with TRBD1. The V segment lost 5 bases and the J segment 7 bases; nucleotides outside the gene matches: 7. This CDR3 spans 14 amino acids. Per the germline V gene, CDR1 is SSHAT and CDR2 is FNYEAQ (reference sequence). CDR3 region: CASSLGTGEGTQYF. CDR3 DNA sequence: TGTGCCAGCAGCCTCGGGACAGGGGAAGGGACCCAGTACTTC. The variable domain in full, completed from reference TRBV7-7 and TRBJ2-5, reads GAGVSQSPRYKVTKRGQDVTLRCDPISSHATLYWYQQALGQGPEFLTYFNYEAQPDKSGLPSDRFSAERPEGSISTLTIQRTEQRDSAMYRCASSLGTGEGTQYFGPGTRLLVL.

This clonotype was seen a handful of times. V and J are TRBV15 and TRBJ2-7; the D is unclear. The germline V gene has CDR1 LNHNV and CDR2 YYDKDF (reference sequence). V was clipped by 0 bases and J by 2 bases, with 11 bases between them. The CDR3 length is 15 residues. The CDR3 nucleotides are TGTGCCACCAGCAGAGATGGGAACAGAGCCTACGAGCAGTACTTC. Translation: CATSRDGNRAYEQYF.

This clonotype was detected ten times or more. The chain couples TRBV20-1 to TRBJ2-5; no clear D. This CDR3 has 14 amino acids. Deletions cut 1 base from V and 1 base from J, with 10 bases between. Germline-derived CDR1 and CDR2 are DFQATT and SNEGSKA (reference sequence). The DNA for the CDR3 is TGCAGTGCTAGAGTATCTCACCCCCAAGAGACCCAGTACTTC. Translating gives CSARVSHPQETQYF.

This clonotype occurred many times. The chain links TRBV6-4 to TRBJ1-1; D gene ambiguous. Looked up from germline, CDR1 is MRHNA and CDR2 is SNTAGT. With 3 bases removed from V and 1 base from J, the gap between germline ends came to 6 bases. This CDR3 has 13 amino acids. CDR3 amino acids: CASSEAENTEAFF. As DNA, the CDR3 is TGTGCCAGCAGTGAGGCGGAGAACACTGAAGCTTTCTTT.

Comment on this clonotype: This may be a read error: a much more frequent sequence differs by one nucleotide. The chain links TRBV20-1 to TRBJ2-3; D is possibly TRBD1 (5 bases). Between the trimmed V and J ends, which lost 6 bases and 2 bases, there was a span of 18 bases. CDR3 length: 15 residues. Germline V lookup: CDR1 DFQATT, CDR2 SNEGSKA (reference sequence). The CDR3 bases are TGCAGTGCCCCGGTGGCAGGGTCCATCACAGATACGCAGTATTTT. Translation: CSAPVAGSITDTQYF.

This clonotype was counted ten times or more. The CDR3 reads CASSSRGQETQYF. The CDR3 DNA reads as TGTGCCAGCAGTTCCCGGGGACAAGAGACCCAGTACTTC. The V call is TRBV12-3 or TRBV12-4, the J call TRBJ2-5, with D tentatively TRBD2 (5 bases). This CDR3 contains 13 residues. V lost 4 bases, J lost 2 bases, and 8 bases lay in between.

Many counts were recorded for this clonotype. The J gene is TRBJ1-1, the V gene TRBV29-1; no clear D gene. CDR3 length: 10 residues. Deletions cut 7 bases from V and 6 bases from J, with 9 bases between. The V gene's germline CDR1 is SQVTM and CDR2 ANQGSEA. CDR3 loop: CSAYSAEAFF. DNA for the CDR3: TGCAGCGCTTACAGTGCTGAAGCTTTCTTT.

This clonotype was seen many times. V is TRBV4-3 and J is TRBJ2-3, with a tentative D call TRBD1 (6 bases). V was trimmed by 1 base and J by 6 bases, leaving 11 bases between them. This CDR3 comprises 14 residues. Germline CDR1 reads LGHNA; CDR2 reads YSLEER. The CDR3: CASSQGQELDTQYF. The CDR3 DNA reads as TGCGCCAGCAGCCAAGGACAGGAACTTGATACGCAGTATTTT.

This clonotype was seen at least ten times. The rearrangement links TRBV20-1 to TRBJ2-7; D is undetermined. The V and J ends lost 2 bases and 3 bases respectively, with 14 bases between them. The CDR3 covers 14 residues. The germline gives CDR1 DFQATT, CDR2 SNEGSKA (reference sequence). CDR3 sequence (DNA): TGCAGTGCTAGACCAGGCGCGCACAACTACGAGCAGTACTTC. Amino acid sequence: CSARPGAHNYEQYF.

The sample holds a few counts of this clonotype. The rearrangement links TRBV29-1 to TRBJ2-4; D is uncertain. From germline, CDR1 is SQVTM and CDR2 ANQGSEA. V lost 5 bases and J lost 6, with 17 bases in between. CDR3 length: 14 residues. The CDR3 nucleotides read TGCAGCGTTTTCGATCCACCCCTAAGAAACATTCAGTACTTC. The encoded protein is CSVFDPPLRNIQYF.

This clonotype was found many times. The CDR3 spells CATRPTDEGDTQYF. CDR3 DNA sequence: TGTGCCACCAGGCCCACAGACGAGGGAGATACGCAGTATTTT. The chain couples TRBV15 to TRBJ2-3; possibly TRBD2 for D (5 bases). This CDR3 is built from 14 residues. Trimming removed 6 bases at V and 5 bases at J, with 15 bases between. Germline lookup yields CDR1 LNHNV and CDR2 YYDKDF (reference sequence).

The rearrangement uses TRBV7-3 and TRBJ2-3; 10 nucleotides agree with TRBD2. After removal of 6 bases from V and 5 bases from J, the junction contained 8 bases not matched to a gene. CDR3 size: 15 residues. Germline V gene sequence: CDR1 SGHTA, CDR2 FQGTGA. The CDR3 loop is CASRRSSGGGDTQYF. The CDR3 DNA reads TGTGCCAGCAGAAGATCTAGCGGGGGAGGAGATACGCAGTATTTT. The whole variable domain, remainder taken from reference TRBV7-3 and TRBJ2-3, is GAGVSQTPSNKVTEKGKYVELRCDPISGHTALYWYRQSLGQGPEFLIYFQGTGAADDSGLPNDRFFAVRPEGSVSTLKIQRTERGDSAVYLCASRRSSGGGDTQYFGPGTRLTVL.

This clonotype was found many times. The chain is built from TRBV29-1 and TRBJ2-1; 7 positions match TRBD1. Per germline, CDR1 SQVTM and CDR2 ANQGSEA. The CDR3 spans 12 residues. V was clipped by 4 bases and J by 8 bases; unmatched bases: 5. As DNA, the CDR3 is TGCAGCGTTGGAAGAGGGGGCGATGAGCAGTTCTTC. Translating gives CSVGRGGDEQFF.

This clonotype was seen many times. This chain connects TRBV29-1 to TRBJ1-2; tentative D call: TRBD1 (5 bases). V was trimmed by 2 bases and J by 4 bases, leaving 8 bases between them. This CDR3 is built from 12 residues. Per the germline V gene, CDR1 is SQVTM and CDR2 is ANQGSEA. CDR3 sequence reads: CSVEPGLYGYTF. DNA of the CDR3: TGCAGCGTTGAACCGGGACTCTATGGCTACACCTTC. The complete variable domain, with remaining parts taken from reference TRBV29-1 and TRBJ1-2, reads SAVISQKPSRDICQRGTSLTIQCQVDSQVTMMFWYRQQPGQSLTLIATANQGSEATYESGFVIDKFPISRPNLTFSTLTVSNMSPEDSSIYLCSVEPGLYGYTFGSGTRLTVV.

The V call is TRBV12-3 or TRBV12-4, the J call TRBJ2-7; D uncertain. CDR3 length equals 12 residues. V lost 3 bases and J lost 6, with 9 bases in between. The CDR3 DNA reads as TGTGCCAGCAGTTTTTCAGCGTCCGAGCAGTACGTC. This gives the protein CASSFSASEQYV.

This clonotype was seen a handful of times. The rearrangement joins TRBV11-2 to TRBJ2-3, with unresolved D. There are 15 residues in the CDR3. The germline V gene has CDR1 SGHAT and CDR2 FQNNGV. V lost 5 bases and J lost 3, with 15 bases in between. The DNA for the CDR3 is TGTGCCAGCAGCGTAAACTCACTCGGAACAGATACGCAGTATTTT. Translation gives CASSVNSLGTDTQYF.

This chain links TRBV24-1 with TRBJ2-1, with 11 bases fitting TRBD2. Germline loops: CDR1 KGHDR, CDR2 SFDVKD. The CDR3 has 16 residues. Unmatched junction bases numbered 6, after V lost 3 bases and J lost 6 bases. The CDR3 nucleotides read TGTGCCACCAGTGATAGTAGCGGGGGGGCACGCAATGAGCAGTTCTTC. Translating gives CATSDSSGGARNEQFF.

This clonotype was recorded at least ten times. This chain connects TRBV6-5 to TRBJ2-7; no clear D. The V and J ends lost 0 bases and 3 bases respectively, with 9 bases between them. This CDR3 spans 14 amino acids. From germline, CDR1 is MNHEY and CDR2 SVGAGI. CDR3 loop: CASSYSRTLYEQYF. In nucleotides, the CDR3 is TGTGCCAGCAGTTACTCCCGGACCCTCTACGAGCAGTACTTC.

Many counts were recorded for this clonotype. The J gene is TRBJ2-3, the V gene TRBV7-3; D may be TRBD1 (5 bases). The germline V and J ends were trimmed by 4 bases and 1 base, with 12 bases remaining between them. Germline values: CDR1 SGHTA, CDR2 FQGTGA. The CDR3 sequence is 15 residues long. In DNA, the CDR3 is TGTGCCAGCAGCTCAGGGATACTCCGCACAGATACGCAGTATTTT. The encoded protein is CASSSGILRTDTQYF.